This TCR beta chain was captured in a study of shared clonotypes between healthy human individuals. Points on this clone: The antigen is undetermined.

The germline V gene has CDR1 MDHEN and CDR2 SYDVKM. J lost 1 base, V lost 3 bases, and 12 bases had no gene match. The CDR3 contains 19 residues. Study results and limitations: For naive CD4 cells, approximately 4.7% of clonotypes were shared across a few donors. Generation probabilities of non-shared clonotypes were lower (relative to those shared by all four donors).

Measured with immunoSEQ multiplex PCR; TCRdb has only the in-frame clones, and not every one. This table holds about 2.3 million clones, around 92% found once. Everyone who donated was a Caucasian adult who lived in Nashville, Tennessee. CD4+ cells yielded CD45RA+ naive and CD45RA-negative memory subsets. This clonotype originated in a man younger than 35 in good health. Some clones in this sample may be carry-over from other donors' samples. The source material was naive CD4+ T cells from PBMCs. The sample's subset: CD45RA+ positively selected. This chain connects TRBV28 to TRBJ2-6; 7 positions agree with TRBD1. The CDR3, as DNA: TGTGCCAGCAGTTTGTTCGGGGCAGGGGGTTGGTCTGGGGCCAACGTCCTGACTTTC. Translated, it gives CASSLFGAGGWSGANVLTF. The full variable domain, with the rest looked up from reference TRBV28 and TRBJ2-6, is DVKVTQSSRYLVKRTGEKVFLECVQDMDHENMFWYRQDPGLGLRLIYFSYDVKMKEKGDIPEGYSVSREKKERFSLILESASTNQTSMYLCASSLFGAGGWSGANVLTFGAGSRLTVL.